The 19 T cell receptor beta chains in this list originate from one sample, sequenced in a study of blood T cell repertoires in COVID-19. TCRdb keeps only in-frame clones here, not all; method: immunoSEQ multiplex PCR. This sample carries hundreds of thousands of clones, 82% of them seen once, and the ten largest clones take over 3.5%. What was sequenced was peripheral blood. The source is a woman in her 70s with acute or convalescent COVID-19.

V and J are TRBV28 and TRBJ1-3; TRBD1 is a possible D gene (5 bases). Trimming shortened V by 5 bases and J by 0 bases, and 11 bases separated the two germline ends. Germline V CDR1 and CDR2: MDHEN, SYDVKM. The CDR3 covers 15 residues. The CDR3 here is CASSPQGLSGNTIYF. DNA for the CDR3: TGTGCCAGCAGTCCGCAGGGCCTCTCTGGAAACACCATATATTTT.

V and J are TRBV6-5 and TRBJ1-3; maybe TRBD1 (5 bases). V was cut by 7 bases and J by 7 bases, with 17 bases left in between. The CDR3 loop spans 14 amino acids. The V gene's germline CDR1 is MNHEY and CDR2 SVGAGI. CDR3 sequence (DNA): TGTGCCAGCATTATGGACGGAGGGGCCAACACCATATATTTT. Translating gives CASIMDGGANTIYF.

This chain joins TRBV13 and TRBJ1-3, with 9 nucleotides matching TRBD1. The CDR3 has 20 amino acids. CDR1 is PRHDT and CDR2 is FYEKMQ in the germline V gene (reference sequence). V lost 0 bases to trimming and J lost 1 base; unmatched junction nucleotides: 13. The CDR3 nucleotides read TGTGCCAGCAGCTTAGGACAGACAGGGGGAGGCTTAATATCTGGAAACACCATATATTTT. This encodes CASSLGQTGGGLISGNTIYF.

This chain joins TRBV29-1 and TRBJ1-1; 11 bases are shared with TRBD1. The CDR3 is 15 residues long. Germline V gene data show CDR1 as SQVTM and CDR2 as ANQGSEA. V shed 4 bases, J shed 0 bases, and the junction held 4 bases outside the gene matches. The CDR3 here is CSVAGQGGMNTEAFF. CDR3 coding DNA: TGCAGCGTTGCGGGACAGGGGGGCATGAACACTGAAGCTTTCTTT.

The chain joins TRBV3-1 (or the pseudogene TRBV3-2) to TRBJ2-3, with D maybe TRBD2 (5 bases). Germline V gene sequence: CDR1 LGHDT, CDR2 YNNKEL (reference sequence). V was clipped by 2 bases and J by 6 bases, with 15 bases between them. The CDR3 runs 15 residues. For the CDR3, the DNA is TGTGCCAGCAGCCAATGGGTCGAGGGATTGGATACGCAGTATTTT. It specifies CASSQWVEGLDTQYF.

The chain couples TRBV5-1 to TRBJ2-3; 8 bases align to TRBD1. The CDR3 length is 17 residues. The germline CDR1 and CDR2 sequences are SGHRS and YFSETQ. The junction had 10 bases not matched to a gene; V was cut back by 1 base and J by 3 bases. Here the CDR3 DNA reads TGCGCCAGCAGCTTGTCCTACAGGGGGAGTGAAACAGATACGCAGTATTTT. This gives the protein CASSLSYRGSETDTQYF.

This chain links TRBV19 with TRBJ2-5; 8 bases align to TRBD2. CDR3 length equals 17 residues. CDR1 is LNHDA, CDR2 SQIVND, per germline (reference sequence). CDR3 in amino acids: CAGPRSQGQRGQETQYF. DNA of the CDR3: TGTGCGGGACCAAGGTCCCAAGGCCAGCGGGGGCAAGAGACCCAGTACTTC.

The chain combines TRBV28 with TRBJ1-2; no clear D. The CDR3 sequence is 14 residues long. Germline-derived CDR1 and CDR2 are MDHEN and SYDVKM. The germline V and J ends were trimmed by 3 bases and 5 bases, with 13 bases remaining between them. The CDR3 nucleotides read TGTGCCAGCAGTTTCGGCGGAGTACTATATGGCTACACCTTC. Residues: CASSFGGVLYGYTF.

The rearrangement uses TRBV19 and TRBJ1-5; maybe TRBD1 (6 bases). The CDR3 has 14 residues. V was cut by 3 bases and J by 4 bases, with 10 bases left in between. CDR1 is LNHDA and CDR2 is SQIVND in the germline V gene (reference sequence). The CDR3 is CASSITGSNQPQHF. For the CDR3, the DNA is TGTGCCAGTAGTATCACAGGGTCAAATCAGCCCCAGCATTTT. Filled out from reference TRBV19 and TRBJ1-5, the complete variable domain reads DGGITQSPKYLFRKEGQNVTLSCEQNLNHDAMYWYRQDPGQGLRLIYYSQIVNDFQKGDIAEGYSVSREKKESFPLTVTSAQKNPTAFYLCASSITGSNQPQHFGDGTRLSIL.

The V gene is TRBV19, the J gene TRBJ1-1; 7 nucleotides agree with TRBD1. Germline V lookup: CDR1 LNHDA, CDR2 SQIVND (reference sequence). The CDR3 has 13 residues. Trimming removed 7 bases from V and 7 bases from J; junction bases left unmatched: 9. The CDR3 nucleotides are TGTGCCAGTATTGCCGTGGCAGGGGGTGAAGCTTTCTTT. It is translated as CASIAVAGGEAFF. Full variable domain (outside the CDR3, taken from reference TRBV19 and TRBJ1-1): DGGITQSPKYLFRKEGQNVTLSCEQNLNHDAMYWYRQDPGQGLRLIYYSQIVNDFQKGDIAEGYSVSREKKESFPLTVTSAQKNPTAFYLCASIAVAGGEAFFGQGTRLTVV.

Remarks on this clone: This sample includes further DNA sequences coding for the same CDR3. V usage is TRBV5-1 and J usage is TRBJ1-2; 8 bases agree with TRBD1. Germline trimming cut 0 bases from V and 6 bases from J; bases unmatched to any gene: 1. CDR3 size: 13 residues. Germline CDR1 SGHRS, CDR2 YFSETQ. The CDR3 DNA sequence: TGCGCCAGCAGCTTGGGGACAGGGAATGGCTACACCTTC. It yields the protein CASSLGTGNGYTF.

The rearrangement links TRBV7-9 to TRBJ1-5, with D possibly matching TRBD1 (5 bases). The V end lost 5 bases, the J end lost 7 bases, and 12 bases lay between the germline ends. The CDR3 consists of 13 residues. Germline V lookup: CDR1 SEHNR, CDR2 FQNEAQ (reference sequence). CDR3 nucleotides: TGTGCCAGCAGCCCGACAGAAGGCCAGCCCCAGCATTTT. The encoded protein is CASSPTEGQPQHF.

CDR3 DNA: TGCGCCAGCAGCCCCACGGGAGGCGTTGGAAACACCATATATTTT. This translates into CASSPTGGVGNTIYF. The rearrangement joins TRBV4-3 to TRBJ1-3, with no clear D. This CDR3 has 15 amino acids. Germline CDR1 and CDR2: LGHNA and YSLEER. Deletions cut 4 bases from V and 3 bases from J, with 13 bases between.

The chain couples TRBV5-1 to TRBJ1-2; unclear D gene. The CDR3 sequence is 13 residues long. The ends were cut back, 0 bases at V and 3 bases at J, with 6 bases in the middle. Germline CDR1 SGHRS, CDR2 YFSETQ. CDR3 loop: CASSLAGDYGYTF. The CDR3 nucleotides are TGCGCCAGCAGCTTGGCCGGGGACTATGGCTACACCTTC.

Remarks on this clone: This sample includes further DNA sequences coding for the same CDR3. The rearrangement links TRBV12-3 or TRBV12-4 to TRBJ2-7, with D uncertain. The CDR3 extends over 11 amino acids. V gave up 6 bases and J gave up 4 bases, with 7 bases separating them. The CDR3 DNA sequence: TGTGCCAGCAGCCCTTCTTACGAGCAGTACTTC. This codes for CASSPSYEQYF.

The rearrangement joins TRBV4-1 to TRBJ2-7; 9 nucleotides align to TRBD1. V trimming: 4 bases; J trimming: 5 bases; junction bases outside the gene matches: 6. The germline V gene encodes CDR1 MGHRA and CDR2 YSYEKL. The CDR3 totals 14 residues. CDR3 sequence reads: CASSPGTGSNEQYF. CDR3 sequence (DNA): TGCGCCAGCAGCCCAGGGACAGGGAGCAACGAGCAGTACTTC.

This rearrangement joins TRBV5-1 to TRBJ1-2, with D maybe TRBD1 (5 bases). The CDR3 consists of 12 residues. Germline V gene lookup returns CDR1 SGHRS and CDR2 YFSETQ. V was pared by 4 bases and J by 5 bases, with 9 bases between. Here the CDR3 reads CASSAQGYGYTF. The CDR3 DNA follows: TGCGCCAGCAGCGCCCAGGGTTATGGCTACACCTTC.

V usage is TRBV7-2 and J usage is TRBJ2-6; D not certain. CDR3 length equals 14 residues. V was cut by 1 base and J by 3 bases, with 4 bases left in between. CDR1 SGHTA and CDR2 FQGNSA come from the germline V gene. In DNA form, the CDR3 reads TGTGCCAGCAGCTTAGATCGTGGGGCCAACGTCCTGACTTTC. Protein product: CASSLDRGANVLTF.

About this clone: This CDR3 is also generated by other DNA sequences in the sample. The chain employs TRBV7-9 and TRBJ2-5; 8 nucleotides line up with TRBD1. In germline, CDR1 is SEHNR, CDR2 FQNEAQ (reference sequence). V shed 5 bases, J shed 2 bases, and the junction held 4 bases outside the gene matches. There are 14 residues in the CDR3. Written as DNA, the CDR3 is TGTGCCAGCAGCCCCGGACAGGGACAAGAGACCCAGTACTTC. It translates to CASSPGQGQETQYF.